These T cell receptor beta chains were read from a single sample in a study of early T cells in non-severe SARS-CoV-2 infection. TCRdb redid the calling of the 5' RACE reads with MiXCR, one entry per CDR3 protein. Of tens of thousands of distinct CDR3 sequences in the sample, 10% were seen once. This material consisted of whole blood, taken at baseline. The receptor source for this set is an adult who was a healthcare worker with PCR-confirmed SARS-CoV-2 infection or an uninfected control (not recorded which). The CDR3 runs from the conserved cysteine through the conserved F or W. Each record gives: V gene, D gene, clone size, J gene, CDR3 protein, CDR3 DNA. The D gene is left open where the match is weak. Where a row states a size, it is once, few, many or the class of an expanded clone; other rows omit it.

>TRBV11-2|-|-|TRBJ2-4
CASSLERGPTAKNIQYF
TGTGCCAGCAGCTTAGAGCGGGGACCGACAGCCAAAAACATTCAGTACTTC
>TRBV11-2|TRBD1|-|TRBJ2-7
CASRATGGSYEQYF
TGTGCCAGCAGAGCTACAGGGGGCTCCTACGAGCAGTACTTC
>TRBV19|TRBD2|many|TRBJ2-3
CASSRGLDYIDTQYF
TGTGCCAGTAGTCGGGGACTAGACTATATAGATACGCAGTATTTT
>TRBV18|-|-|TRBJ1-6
CASSPRQNNSPLHF
TGTGCCAGCTCACCACGTCAGAATAATTCACCCCTCCACTTT
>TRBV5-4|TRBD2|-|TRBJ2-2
CASSFPTGGRAGTGELFF
TGTGCCAGCAGCTTTCCGACTGGCGGGAGGGCAGGCACCGGGGAGCTGTTTTTT
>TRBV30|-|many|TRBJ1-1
CAWTQGMNTEAFF
TGTGCCTGGACTCAGGGCATGAACACTGAAGCTTTCTTT
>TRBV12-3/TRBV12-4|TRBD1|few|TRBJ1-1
CASSLEDRGSEEAFF
TGTGCCAGCAGTTTGGAGGACAGGGGTTCTGAAGAAGCTTTCTTT
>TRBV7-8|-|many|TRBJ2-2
CASSFGRGGTGELFF
TGTGCCAGCAGCTTTGGCAGGGGTGGCACCGGGGAGCTGTTTTTT
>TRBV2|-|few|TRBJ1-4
CASSDSDIKFF
TGTGCCAGCAGTGATTCCGATATCAAGTTTTTT
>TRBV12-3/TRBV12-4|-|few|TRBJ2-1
CASSLWEYNEQFF
TGTGCCAGCAGTCTGTGGGAGTACAATGAGCAGTTCTTC
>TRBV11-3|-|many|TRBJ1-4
CAGQHSTNEKLFF
TGTGCCGGACAACATTCAACTAATGAAAAACTGTTTTTT
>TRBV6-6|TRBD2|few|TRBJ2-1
CASSALAHYNEQFF
TGTGCCAGCTCGGCACTAGCGCACTACAATGAGCAGTTCTTC
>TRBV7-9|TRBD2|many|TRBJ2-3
CASSANSGRADTQYF
TGTGCCAGCAGCGCAAATAGCGGGAGGGCCGATACGCAGTATTTT
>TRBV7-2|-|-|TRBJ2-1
CASSLARGRGQFF
TGTGCCAGCAGCTTAGCCAGGGGTAGGGGGCAGTTCTTC
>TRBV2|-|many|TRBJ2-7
CASSGSPGGQYYEQYF
TGTGCCAGCAGTGGATCCCCCGGTGGACAGTACTACGAGCAGTACTTC
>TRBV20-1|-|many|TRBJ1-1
CSARAPEAFF
TGCAGTGCTAGGGCGCCCGAAGCTTTCTTT
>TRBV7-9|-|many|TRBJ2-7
CASSPPDGPYEQYF
TGTGCCAGCAGCCCCCCGGACGGCCCCTACGAGCAGTACTTC
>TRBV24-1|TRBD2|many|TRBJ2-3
CATSDPPGAGDDTDTQYF
TGTGCCACCAGTGATCCGCCGGGTGCGGGAGATGACACAGATACGCAGTATTTT
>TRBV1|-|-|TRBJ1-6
CTSSQGSLRSPLHF
TGCACCAGCAGCCAAGGTTCTCTGAGGTCACCCCTCCACTTT
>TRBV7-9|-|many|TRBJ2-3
CASSLGIGSISTDTQYF
TGTGCCAGCAGCCTCGGAATAGGGTCCATCTCCACAGATACGCAGTATTTT
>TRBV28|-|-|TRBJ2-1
CASSLGDSTYNEQFF
TGTGCCAGCAGTTTAGGAGATTCCACCTACAATGAGCAGTTCTTC
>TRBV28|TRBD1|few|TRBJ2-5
CASSSPDREETQYF
TGTGCCAGCAGTTCCCCGGACAGGGAAGAGACCCAGTACTTC
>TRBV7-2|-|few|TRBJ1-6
CASSRGRRSPLHF
TGTGCCAGCAGCCGAGGGCGAAGGTCACCCCTCCACTTT
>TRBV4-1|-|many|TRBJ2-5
CASSQESVKMETQYF
TGCGCCAGCAGCCAAGAAAGCGTCAAAATGGAGACCCAGTACTTC
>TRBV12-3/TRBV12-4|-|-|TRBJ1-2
CASSFGAALYGYTF
TGTGCCAGCAGTTTTGGGGCTGCGCTCTATGGCTACACCTTC
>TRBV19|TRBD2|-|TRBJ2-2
CASSPRAGVGTGELFF
TGTGCCAGTAGTCCTCGAGCGGGAGTAGGAACCGGGGAGCTGTTTTTT
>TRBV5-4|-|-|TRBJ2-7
CASSRDQGGEQYF
TGTGCCAGCAGTCGGGACCAGGGGGGGGAGCAGTACTTC
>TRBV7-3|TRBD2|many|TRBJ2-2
CASSFTSANTGELFF
TGTGCCAGCAGCTTTACTAGCGCGAACACCGGGGAGCTGTTTTTT
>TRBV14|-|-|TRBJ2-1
CASSQIPQGRGEQFF
TGTGCCAGCAGCCAGATCCCCCAGGGGAGGGGTGAGCAGTTCTTC
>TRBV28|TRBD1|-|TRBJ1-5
CASTRGTVSNQPQHF
TGTGCCAGCACCCGAGGGACAGTTAGCAATCAGCCCCAGCATTTT
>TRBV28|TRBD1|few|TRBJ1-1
CASSSWTGEAFF
TGTGCCAGCAGTTCTTGGACAGGAGAAGCTTTCTTT
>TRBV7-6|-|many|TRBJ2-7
CASSLGGNTYEQYF
TGTGCCAGCAGCTTAGGAGGGAACACCTACGAGCAGTACTTC
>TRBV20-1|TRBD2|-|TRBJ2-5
CSARVVLAGSETQYF
TGCAGTGCTAGAGTCGTACTAGCGGGGAGTGAGACCCAGTACTTC
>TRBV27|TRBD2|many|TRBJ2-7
CASSLASGNPYEQYF
TGTGCCAGCAGTTTGGCTAGCGGGAATCCCTACGAGCAGTACTTC
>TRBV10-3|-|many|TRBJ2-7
CAISVVLVSYEQYF
TGTGCCATCAGTGTAGTACTAGTCTCCTACGAGCAGTACTTC
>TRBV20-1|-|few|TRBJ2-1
CSAGSEENEQFF
TGCAGTGCGGGGAGTGAGGAAAATGAGCAGTTCTTC
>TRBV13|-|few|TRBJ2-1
CASTREIYNEQFF
TGTGCCAGCACCAGGGAAATCTACAATGAGCAGTTCTTC
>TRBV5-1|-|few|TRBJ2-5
CASRPINWVQQETQYF
TGCGCCAGCAGGCCAATAAATTGGGTACAACAAGAGACCCAGTACTTC
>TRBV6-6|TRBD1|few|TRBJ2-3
CASRRIQGDKRTDTQYF
TGTGCCAGCAGGCGAATTCAGGGGGACAAGCGCACAGATACGCAGTATTTT
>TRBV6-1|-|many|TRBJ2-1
CASNEGGEGEQFF
TGTGCCAGCAACGAGGGGGGAGAAGGGGAGCAGTTCTTC
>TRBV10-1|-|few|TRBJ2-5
CASSESIVSKGETQYF
TGCGCCAGCAGTGAGTCAATTGTATCCAAGGGAGAGACCCAGTACTTC